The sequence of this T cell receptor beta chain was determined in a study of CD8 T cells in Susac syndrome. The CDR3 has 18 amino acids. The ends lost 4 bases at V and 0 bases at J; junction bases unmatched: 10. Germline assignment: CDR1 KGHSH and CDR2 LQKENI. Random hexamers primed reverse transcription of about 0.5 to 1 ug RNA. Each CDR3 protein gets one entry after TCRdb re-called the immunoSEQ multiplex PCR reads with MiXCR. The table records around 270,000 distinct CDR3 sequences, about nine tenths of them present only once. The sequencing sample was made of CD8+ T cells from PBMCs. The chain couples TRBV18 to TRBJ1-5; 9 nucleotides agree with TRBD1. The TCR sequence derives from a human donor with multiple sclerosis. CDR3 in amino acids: CASSRHPGQGTSNQPQHF. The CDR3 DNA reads TGTGCCAGCTCACGTCACCCGGGACAGGGAACTAGCAATCAGCCCCAGCATTTT. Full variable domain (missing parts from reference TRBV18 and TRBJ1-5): NAGVMQNPRHLVRRRGQEARLRCSPMKGHSHVYWYRQLPEEGLKFMVYLQKENIIDESGMPKERFSAEFPKEGPSILRIQQVVRGDSAAYFCASSRHPGQGTSNQPQHFGDGTRLSIL.